These T cell receptor beta chains were read from a single sample in a study of T cell clones after liver transplantation. Repertoires were generated with immunoSEQ multiplex PCR, while TCRdb's copy carries only in-frame clones and drops some. The table records tens of thousands of clones, approximately 82% of them present only once. The source material was CD4+ T cells from blood, sampled at the 22-month timepoint. The receptor source for this set is a human patient who received a liver transplant. Part of the T cells may come from the graft donor. Both conserved end residues are trimmed from each CDR3. Each record gives: J gene, V gene, CDR3 protein.

j_call: TRBJ1-1; v_call: TRBV4-2; cdr3_aa: ASSQEIQLNTEAF
j_call: TRBJ2-1; v_call: TRBV25-1; cdr3_aa: ASSESLAGRWNEQF
j_call: TRBJ1-4; v_call: TRBV7-2; cdr3_aa: ASSLGGSSREKLF
j_call: TRBJ2-6; v_call: TRBV29-1; cdr3_aa: SVLPGQGARAANVLT
j_call: TRBJ1-6; v_call: TRBV4-2; cdr3_aa: ASSRRDRDNSPLH
j_call: TRBJ2-7; v_call: TRBV30; cdr3_aa: AWFSSGARYEQY
j_call: TRBJ2-2; v_call: TRBV7-7; cdr3_aa: ASSPDSTGELF
j_call: TRBJ2-2; v_call: TRBV7-2; cdr3_aa: ASSADRGYTGELF
j_call: TRBJ2-3; v_call: TRBV18; cdr3_aa: ASSPRRGRDTQY
j_call: TRBJ2-7; v_call: TRBV19; cdr3_aa: ASSKTSGTYEQY
j_call: TRBJ2-5; v_call: TRBV9; cdr3_aa: ASSVRVRETQY
j_call: TRBJ2-5; v_call: TRBV7-6; cdr3_aa: ASSYGVSGEETQY
j_call: TRBJ1-1; v_call: TRBV5-4; cdr3_aa: ASSLVSNTEAF
j_call: TRBJ2-1; v_call: TRBV6-5; cdr3_aa: ASSYSGLVSGEQF
j_call: TRBJ2-5; v_call: TRBV11-2; cdr3_aa: ASSSGVAPQETQY
j_call: TRBJ1-5; v_call: TRBV6-1; cdr3_aa: ASSETRDRHQPQH
j_call: TRBJ1-5; v_call: TRBV29-1; cdr3_aa: SVAGTGPNQPQH
j_call: TRBJ1-4; v_call: TRBV19; cdr3_aa: ASSRRRGGGGREEKLF
j_call: TRBJ2-3; v_call: TRBV5-1; cdr3_aa: ASSLESGGTDTQY
j_call: TRBJ2-5; v_call: TRBV18; cdr3_aa: ASSLYSTGETQY
j_call: TRBJ2-1; v_call: TRBV6-5; cdr3_aa: ASSRGGVYNEQF
j_call: TRBJ2-5; v_call: TRBV6-5; cdr3_aa: ASRTATTPLETQY
j_call: TRBJ1-2; v_call: TRBV28; cdr3_aa: ASSSLGAKGYT
j_call: TRBJ1-2; v_call: TRBV19; cdr3_aa: ASSASRGGQYGYT
j_call: TRBJ2-3; v_call: TRBV19; cdr3_aa: ASSIDRGAPPDTQY
j_call: TRBJ1-5; v_call: TRBV28; cdr3_aa: ASSLRSNQPQH
j_call: TRBJ1-1; v_call: TRBV19; cdr3_aa: ASSMTGVNTEAF
j_call: TRBJ1-1; v_call: TRBV7-2; cdr3_aa: ASSSRRTDEAF
j_call: TRBJ1-6; v_call: TRBV6-5; cdr3_aa: ASSYKGQLNSPLH
j_call: TRBJ1-1; v_call: TRBV7-2; cdr3_aa: ASSESPGQNTEAF
j_call: TRBJ1-6; v_call: TRBV6-4; cdr3_aa: ASSDSRTAYNSPLH
j_call: TRBJ2-3; v_call: TRBV13; cdr3_aa: ASSLGARGDTQY
j_call: TRBJ2-3; v_call: TRBV7-2; cdr3_aa: ASSRSGATDTQY
j_call: TRBJ1-2; v_call: TRBV5-4; cdr3_aa: ASSLVGRGSYGYT
j_call: TRBJ1-2; v_call: TRBV5-1; cdr3_aa: ASSLAPGPNYGYT
j_call: TRBJ1-2; v_call: TRBV7-2; cdr3_aa: ASSLNRGFSGYT
j_call: TRBJ1-4; v_call: TRBV28; cdr3_aa: ASSLGSREKLF
j_call: TRBJ2-3; v_call: TRBV30; cdr3_aa: AWSVMVGGAHTQY
j_call: TRBJ2-5; v_call: TRBV6-5; cdr3_aa: ASSPGGETQY
j_call: TRBJ2-3; v_call: TRBV29-1; cdr3_aa: GGRGGSSDTQY
j_call: TRBJ2-6; v_call: TRBV2; cdr3_aa: ASRGIRGANVLT
j_call: TRBJ1-5; v_call: TRBV18; cdr3_aa: ASSPGTGSNQPQH
j_call: TRBJ1-4; v_call: TRBV5-1; cdr3_aa: ASSLDRGSTNEKLF
j_call: TRBJ2-1; v_call: TRBV7-9; cdr3_aa: ASSLLAGGFNEQF
j_call: TRBJ1-6; v_call: TRBV6-1; cdr3_aa: ATRESSSPLH
j_call: TRBJ2-2; v_call: TRBV5-3; cdr3_aa: ARSMTSGNPTGELF
j_call: TRBJ2-7; v_call: TRBV28; cdr3_aa: ASSGASTSGSYEQY
j_call: TRBJ2-3; v_call: TRBV29-1; cdr3_aa: SVAKAGGRVDTQY
j_call: TRBJ1-2; v_call: TRBV19; cdr3_aa: ASSRGQQYGYT
j_call: TRBJ2-4; v_call: TRBV11-2; cdr3_aa: ASSLDRSGGKNIQY
j_call: TRBJ2-3; v_call: TRBV6-1; cdr3_aa: ASSESGGGGTDTQY
j_call: TRBJ1-4; v_call: TRBV19; cdr3_aa: ASSMRSGNEKLF
j_call: TRBJ2-3; v_call: TRBV7-8; cdr3_aa: ASSLGQLAGPDTQY
j_call: TRBJ2-1; v_call: TRBV11-2; cdr3_aa: ASRSSGGTLYNEQF
j_call: TRBJ1-2; v_call: TRBV7-9; cdr3_aa: ASSPRPLQGYT
j_call: TRBJ1-5; v_call: TRBV5-1; cdr3_aa: ASSLEPRTGGNQPQH
j_call: TRBJ2-7; v_call: TRBV5-4; cdr3_aa: ASSFGGGSYEQY
j_call: TRBJ2-3; v_call: TRBV25-1; cdr3_aa: ASSGFDSTDTQY
j_call: TRBJ1-2; v_call: TRBV4-2; cdr3_aa: ASSQDEAGDYGYT
j_call: TRBJ2-7; v_call: TRBV5-1; cdr3_aa: ASSLNDPSSYEQY